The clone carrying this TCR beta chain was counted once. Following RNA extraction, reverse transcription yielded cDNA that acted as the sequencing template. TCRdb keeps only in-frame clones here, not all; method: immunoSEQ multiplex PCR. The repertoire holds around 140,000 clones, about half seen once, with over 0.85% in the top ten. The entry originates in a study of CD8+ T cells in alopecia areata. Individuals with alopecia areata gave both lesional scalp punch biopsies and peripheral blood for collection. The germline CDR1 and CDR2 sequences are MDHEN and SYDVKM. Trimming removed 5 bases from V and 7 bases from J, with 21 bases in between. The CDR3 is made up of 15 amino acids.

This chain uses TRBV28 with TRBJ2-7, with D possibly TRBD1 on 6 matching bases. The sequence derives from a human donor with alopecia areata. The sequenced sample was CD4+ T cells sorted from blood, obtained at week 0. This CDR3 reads CASSPSPGQPVEQYF. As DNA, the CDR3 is TGTGCCAGCAGTCCTTCCCCCGGACAGCCCGTAGAGCAGTACTTC.